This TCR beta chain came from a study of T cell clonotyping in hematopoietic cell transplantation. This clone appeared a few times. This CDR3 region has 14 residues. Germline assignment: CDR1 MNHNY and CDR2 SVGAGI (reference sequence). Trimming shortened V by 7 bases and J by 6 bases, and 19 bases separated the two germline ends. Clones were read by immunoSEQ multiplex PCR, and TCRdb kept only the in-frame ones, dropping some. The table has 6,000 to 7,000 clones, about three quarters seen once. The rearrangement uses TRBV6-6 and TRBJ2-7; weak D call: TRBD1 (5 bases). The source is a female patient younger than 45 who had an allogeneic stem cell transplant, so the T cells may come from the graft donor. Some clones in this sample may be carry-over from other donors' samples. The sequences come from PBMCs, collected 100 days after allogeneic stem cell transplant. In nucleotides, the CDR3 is TGTGCCAGCATTCCTCAAGGGGCCCCCCGCGAGCAGTACTTC. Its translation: CASIPQGAPREQYF.